One and the same sample provided the 15 T cell receptor beta chains below, sequenced in a study of CD8 T cells in Susac syndrome. Reverse transcription of about 0.45 to 1 ug RNA was performed with random hexamers. Via MiXCR, TCRdb re-called the immunoSEQ multiplex PCR reads, giving one row per CDR3 protein. The top ten clones hold 0.24% of a sample with approximately 130,000 distinct CDR3 sequences, around nine tenths of them seen once. Sequencing was performed on CD8+ T cells from PBMCs. These receptors originate from a human donor with multiple sclerosis.

The V and J genes are TRBV10-3 and TRBJ2-7; D is possibly TRBD1 (6 bases). This CDR3 is built from 14 residues. Trimming left V 4 bases short and J 3 bases short, with 13 bases between. Germline assignment: CDR1 ENHRY and CDR2 SYGVKD. CDR3 coding DNA: TGTGCCATCAGTGGGCAGGGGATCCGCTACGAGCAGTACTTC. Translated: CAISGQGIRYEQYF.

The genes are TRBV4-1 and TRBJ1-1; 7 nucleotides match TRBD1. The V gene end was trimmed by 2 bases and the J gene end by 5 bases; junction bases not matched to a gene: 8. CDR1 is MGHRA, CDR2 YSYEKL, per germline. There are 15 residues in the CDR3. In nucleotides, the CDR3 is TGCGCCAGCAGCCAAAGTCCAGGGGGAGGGACTGAAGCTTTCTTT. Translated: CASSQSPGGGTEAFF.

Here the CDR3 reads CSASGHGTLYGYTF. CDR3 bases: TGCAGTGCTAGCGGACACGGAACTTTATATGGCTACACCTTC. V gene TRBV20-1 combines with J gene TRBJ1-2, with D maybe TRBD1 (5 bases). The V end was cut by 3 bases, the J end by 5 bases, with 16 bases between. The CDR3 sequence is 14 residues long. Germline V gives CDR1 DFQATT, CDR2 SNEGSKA (reference sequence).

The chain uses TRBV5-4 and TRBJ2-1, with 10 nucleotides matching TRBD1. Losses at the gene ends were 1 base for V and 8 bases for J; bases not matched to a gene: 9. This CDR3 has 16 residues. CDR1 is SGHNT and CDR2 is YYREEE in the germline V gene (reference sequence). The chain's CDR3 is CASSLQDRGRVDEQFF. The CDR3 DNA reads TGTGCCAGCAGCTTGCAAGACAGGGGGCGGGTGGATGAGCAGTTCTTC. Full variable domain (rest looked up from reference TRBV5-4 and TRBJ2-1): ETGVTQSPTHLIKTRGQQVTLRCSSQSGHNTVSWYQQALGQGPQFIFQYYREEENGRGNFPPRFSGLQFPNYSSELNVNALELDDSALYLCASSLQDRGRVDEQFFGPGTRLTVL.

This clonotype has just a few counts. The J gene is TRBJ1-1, the V gene TRBV13; 7 nucleotides agree with TRBD1. The V and J ends lost 5 bases and 2 bases, in that order; junction bases with no gene match: 2. Germline CDR1 reads PRHDT; CDR2 reads FYEKMQ (reference sequence). This CDR3 contains 13 residues. This chain's CDR3 is CASSGTANTEAFF. In DNA, the CDR3 is TGTGCCAGCAGCGGGACAGCCAACACTGAAGCTTTCTTT.

The rearrangement links TRBV20-1 to TRBJ1-3; D not certain. V dropped 5 bases and J dropped 1 base, with 12 bases sitting between them. The germline V gene has CDR1 DFQATT and CDR2 SNEGSKA (reference sequence). CDR3 length: 14 residues. CDR3: CSALMEYSGNTIYF. As DNA, the CDR3 is TGCAGTGCTCTCATGGAGTATTCTGGAAACACCATATATTTT.

The CDR3 loop is CASRAGTGPSDTQYF. CDR3 in DNA: TGTGCCAGCAGAGCCGGGACAGGTCCCTCGGATACGCAGTATTTT. The chain has TRBV6-4 and TRBJ2-3; 8 bases align to TRBD1. This CDR3 region has 15 residues. V gave up 6 bases and J gave up 6 bases; unmatched junction bases: 11. Germline CDR1 is MRHNA and CDR2 is SNTAGT.

The rearrangement uses TRBV7-6 and TRBJ1-1; D ambiguous. Germline V CDR1 and CDR2: SGHVS, FNYEAQ. The length of the CDR3 is 15 residues. V was shortened by 0 bases and J by 4 bases, with 12 bases between the two germline ends. As DNA, the CDR3 is TGTGCCAGCAGCTTAGCCGGACCAGCGTCCACTGAAGCTTTCTTT. Its translation: CASSLAGPASTEAFF. The entire variable domain, with the rest obtained from reference TRBV7-6 and TRBJ1-1, is as follows: GAGVSQSPRYKVTKRGQDVALRCDPISGHVSLYWYRQALGQGPEFLTYFNYEAQQDKSGLPNDRFSAERPEGSISTLTIQRTEQRDSAMYRCASSLAGPASTEAFFGQGTRLTVV.

The chain employs TRBV12-3 or TRBV12-4 and TRBJ2-5; 15 bases fit TRBD2. Losses at the gene ends were 5 bases for V and 7 bases for J; bases not matched to a gene: 8. The CDR3 spans 16 residues. CDR3 sequence: CASSPAGLAGGGTQYF. Written as DNA, the CDR3 is TGTGCCAGCAGTCCTGCGGGACTAGCGGGAGGTGGGACCCAGTACTTC.

J is TRBJ2-7 and V is TRBV4-1, with D tentatively TRBD1 (6 bases). With 1 base removed from V and 5 bases from J, the gap between germline ends came to 15 bases. This CDR3 has 15 amino acids. Germline V gives CDR1 MGHRA, CDR2 YSYEKL. CDR3 DNA sequence: TGCGCCAGCAGCCAAGTCCGTGACAGGACCGACGAGCAGTACTTC. It yields the protein CASSQVRDRTDEQYF.

The rearrangement uses TRBV15 and TRBJ2-1; D perhaps matches TRBD2 (5 bases). CDR3 length: 15 residues. CDR1 and CDR2 from the germline V gene are LNHNV and YYDKDF (reference sequence). V gave up 5 bases and J gave up 8 bases, with 19 bases separating them. CDR3 amino acids: CATSRTSALYDEQFF. CDR3 nucleotide sequence: TGTGCCACCAGCCGGACTTCAGCCTTGTACGATGAGCAGTTCTTC.

The chain recombines TRBV29-1 with TRBJ1-2, with D possibly matching TRBD1 (5 bases). V gave up 6 bases and J gave up 4 bases, with 9 bases separating them. Germline CDR1 is SQVTM and CDR2 is ANQGSEA. This CDR3 region has 11 residues. The CDR3, as DNA: TGCAGCGTCCTACAGGCCTATGGCTACACCTTC. Protein product: CSVLQAYGYTF.

The chain has TRBV4-2 and TRBJ1-5; unclear D gene. V lost 4 bases and J lost 2, with 12 bases in between. CDR1 is LGHNA, CDR2 YNFKEQ, per germline. There are 15 residues in the CDR3. CDR3 in DNA: TGTGCCAGCAGCCCTAGTCCGGAGGGCAATCAGCCCCAGCATTTT. Residues: CASSPSPEGNQPQHF.

The CDR3 region is CASSLGTSEQETQYF. The DNA for the CDR3 is TGTGCCAGCAGCTTAGGTACTAGCGAACAAGAGACCCAGTACTTC. This chain joins TRBV13 and TRBJ2-5; 7 nucleotides agree with TRBD2. V was clipped by 0 bases and J by 2 bases; unmatched bases: 3. Germline-derived CDR1 and CDR2 are PRHDT and FYEKMQ (reference sequence). The CDR3 covers 15 residues.

This chain connects TRBV3-1 to TRBJ1-2; D perhaps matches TRBD1 (5 bases). This CDR3 region has 17 residues. Trimming left V 4 bases short and J 7 bases short, with 25 bases between. Germline CDR1 is LGHDT and CDR2 is YNNKEL (reference sequence). In DNA form, the CDR3 reads TGTGCCAGCAGCCGCGTACCCCTCCTTGGGACCTCGAGTGGCTACACCTTC. Protein sequence: CASSRVPLLGTSSGYTF.